One sample yielded the 22 T cell receptor beta chains listed below, sequenced in a study of blood T cell repertoires in COVID-19. Assay: immunoSEQ multiplex PCR; the TCRdb copy retains only in-frame clones and omits some. Here the sample spans 84,000 or so clones, roughly four fifths being singletons. The material sequenced was peripheral blood. These receptors all stem from a woman aged 80 or older with acute or convalescent COVID-19.

The rearrangement uses TRBV5-1 and TRBJ2-1; D unresolved. Per germline, CDR1 SGHRS and CDR2 YFSETQ. V lost 3 bases to trimming and J lost 10 bases, with 14 bases between them. The CDR3 consists of 13 residues. Here the CDR3 DNA reads TGCGCCAGCAGCTCCATGGCTGACGGGGAGCAGTTCTTC. Translated: CASSSMADGEQFF.

This rearrangement joins TRBV18 to TRBJ1-1; D is unclear. V was cut by 0 bases and J by 3 bases, with 11 bases left in between. Germline V gives CDR1 KGHSH, CDR2 LQKENI. The length of the CDR3 is 15 residues. CDR3 in DNA: TGTGCCAGCTCACCACCTGGCAGGCTGGACACTGAAGCTTTCTTT. This gives the protein CASSPPGRLDTEAFF.

The V gene is TRBV19, the J gene TRBJ1-1, with D uncertain. V was shortened by 3 bases and J by 6 bases, with 11 bases between the two germline ends. This CDR3 is 13 amino acids long. In germline, CDR1 is LNHDA, CDR2 SQIVND (reference sequence). Here the CDR3 reads CASSMGPLAEAFF. CDR3 DNA sequence: TGTGCCAGTAGTATGGGCCCCCTCGCTGAAGCTTTCTTT.

The chain is built from TRBV3-1 (or the pseudogene TRBV3-2) and TRBJ1-2; no clear D. The germline V and J ends were trimmed by 5 bases and 0 bases, with 7 bases remaining between them. CDR3 length: 13 residues. Germline V gene data show CDR1 as LGHDT and CDR2 as YNNKEL (reference sequence). The CDR3 nucleotides are TGTGCCAGCAGCACCGGGGCTAACTATGGCTACACCTTC. Translating gives CASSTGANYGYTF.

This clone has more than one count but fewer than ten. The chain has TRBV6-4 and TRBJ1-4; D gene ambiguous. V lost 8 bases, J lost 4 bases, and 14 bases lay in between. The CDR3 is 14 residues long. CDR1 and CDR2 from the germline V gene are MRHNA and SNTAGT. DNA of the CDR3: TGTGCCAGCCTTTTTAGGCGGGGTAATGAAAAACTGTTTTTT. This codes for CASLFRRGNEKLFF.

V is TRBV10-2 and J is TRBJ2-5; D is unclear. The CDR3 has 12 residues. Germline V gene data show CDR1 as WSHSY and CDR2 as SAAADI. V dropped 4 bases and J dropped 1 base, with 4 bases sitting between them. DNA for the CDR3: TGCGCCAGCAGTGCCCTCCAAGAGACCCAGTACTTC. Translated, it gives CASSALQETQYF.

The genes are TRBV19 and TRBJ1-3; D is unclear. This CDR3 contains 13 residues. V lost 5 bases to trimming and J lost 3 bases, with 8 bases between them. Germline CDR1 is LNHDA and CDR2 is SQIVND (reference sequence). The DNA for the CDR3 is TGTGCCAGTAGTCCACATTATGGAAACACCATATATTTT. This translates into CASSPHYGNTIYF.

The rearrangement joins TRBV5-6 to TRBJ2-1, with 9 bases matching TRBD1. V trimming: 4 bases; J trimming: 5 bases; junction bases outside the gene matches: 10. Per the germline V gene, CDR1 is SGHDT and CDR2 is YYEEEE. The CDR3 has 16 amino acids. CDR3 bases: TGTGCCAGCAGCAAGCCACAGGGGGCATACGACAATGAGCAGTTCTTC. Its protein is CASSKPQGAYDNEQFF.

The chain uses TRBV7-8 and TRBJ2-5; possibly TRBD2 for D (7 bases). With 4 bases removed from V and 3 bases from J, the gap between germline ends came to 12 bases. The CDR3 spans 14 residues. CDR1 is SGHVS and CDR2 is FQNEAQ in the germline V gene. The CDR3 is CASSSRGGEETQYF. Written as DNA, the CDR3 is TGTGCCAGCAGCTCTAGGGGGGGGGAAGAGACCCAGTACTTC.

The V gene is TRBV5-1, the J gene TRBJ1-3; D is unresolved. V shed 0 bases and J shed 4 bases, with 11 bases lying between them. CDR1 SGHRS and CDR2 YFSETQ come from the germline V gene. The CDR3 is made up of 15 amino acids. CDR3 DNA: TGCGCCAGCAGCTTGGTGGCAGCGGAGGGAAACACCATATATTTT. Amino acids: CASSLVAAEGNTIYF. The full variable domain, in which reference TRBV5-1 and TRBJ1-3 provide the parts outside the CDR3, is KAGVTQTPRYLIKTRGQQVTLSCSPISGHRSVSWYQQTPGQGLQFLFEYFSETQRNKGNFPGRFSGRQFSNSRSEMNVSTLELGDSALYLCASSLVAAEGNTIYFGEGSWLTVV.

This clone was seen a single time. The rearrangement uses TRBV6-5 and TRBJ1-5; D perhaps matches TRBD1 (6 bases). This CDR3 contains 14 residues. The V and J ends lost 3 bases and 3 bases respectively, with 9 bases between them. Germline CDR1 is MNHEY and CDR2 is SVGAGI. The CDR3 DNA is TGTGCCAGCAGTTATACAGGGTTCAATCAGCCCCAGCATTTT. Translation: CASSYTGFNQPQHF.

In this sample, this clone turned up a few times. The chain recombines TRBV29-1 with TRBJ2-1, with TRBD1 as a possible D gene (5 bases). This CDR3 is 13 amino acids long. Trimming took off 4 bases at V and 3 bases at J, with 10 bases between the two ends. The germline CDR1 and CDR2 sequences are SQVTM and ANQGSEA. The CDR3 region is CSVGQLGYNEQFF. CDR3 DNA: TGCAGCGTTGGACAGCTTGGCTACAATGAGCAGTTCTTC.

The rearrangement uses TRBV28 and TRBJ1-2; possible D gene TRBD1, 5 bases. Germline CDR1 and CDR2: MDHEN and SYDVKM. V dropped 3 bases and J dropped 4 bases, with 9 bases sitting between them. The CDR3 has 13 residues. The CDR3, as DNA: TGTGCCAGCAGTTTCCGGGGGGGCTATGGCTACACCTTC. Its translation: CASSFRGGYGYTF.

V is TRBV5-1 and J is TRBJ1-6; 12 bases align to TRBD1. Germline CDR1 SGHRS, CDR2 YFSETQ. This CDR3 comprises 18 residues. With 2 bases clipped from V and 7 bases from J, the junction kept 10 bases outside the gene matches. The CDR3 DNA follows: TGCGCCAGCAGCTTAACCGGGACAGGGGGCGCCTCGAATTCACCCCTCCACTTT. It encodes CASSLTGTGGASNSPLHF.

J is TRBJ1-2 and V is TRBV19; TRBD1 aligns across 8 bases. The J segment lost 9 bases and the V segment lost 5 bases, leaving 8 bases of the junction unmatched. The germline V gene encodes CDR1 LNHDA and CDR2 SQIVND (reference sequence). The CDR3 covers 13 residues. The CDR3, as DNA: TGTGCCAGTAGTTATCAGGGGGCACGGAGCTACACCTTC. As protein: CASSYQGARSYTF.

This clone came up a few times. This rearrangement joins TRBV19 to TRBJ1-1; TRBD1 is a possible D gene (6 bases). This CDR3 region has 15 residues. Germline lookup yields CDR1 LNHDA and CDR2 SQIVND (reference sequence). The V end lost 8 bases, the J end lost 2 bases, and 18 bases lay between the germline ends. CDR3: CASSEPGVPNTEAFF. CDR3 nucleotide sequence: TGTGCCAGTTCTGAACCAGGGGTCCCTAACACTGAAGCTTTCTTT. Full variable domain (remainder filled in from reference TRBV19 and TRBJ1-1): DGGITQSPKYLFRKEGQNVTLSCEQNLNHDAMYWYRQDPGQGLRLIYYSQIVNDFQKGDIAEGYSVSREKKESFPLTVTSAQKNPTAFYLCASSEPGVPNTEAFFGQGTRLTVV.

This chain's CDR3 is CASSSTSGNSYEQYF. CDR3 DNA sequence: TGTGCCAGCAGCTCGACTAGCGGAAACTCCTACGAGCAGTACTTC. The rearrangement links TRBV11-2 to TRBJ2-7; 9 bases align to TRBD2. From germline, CDR1 is SGHAT and CDR2 FQNNGV. The V and J ends lost 4 bases and 0 bases, in that order; junction bases with no gene match: 4. The CDR3 has 15 amino acids. Full variable domain (outside the CDR3, taken from reference TRBV11-2 and TRBJ2-7): EAGVAQSPRYKIIEKRQSVAFWCNPISGHATLYWYQQILGQGPKLLIQFQNNGVVDDSQLPKDRFSAERLKGVDSTLKIQPAKLEDSAVYLCASSSTSGNSYEQYFGPGTRLTVT.

The chain uses TRBV20-1 and TRBJ2-5; D is unresolved. The CDR3 spans 12 residues. CDR1 is DFQATT and CDR2 is SNEGSKA in the germline V gene (reference sequence). With 6 bases removed from V and 1 base from J, the gap between germline ends came to 9 bases. DNA for the CDR3: TGCAGTGCCAGTTCCCTCCAAGAGACCCAGTACTTC. Translation gives CSASSLQETQYF.

J is TRBJ1-1 and V is TRBV11-2; D is undetermined. V was pared by 2 bases and J by 5 bases, with 6 bases between. Germline values: CDR1 SGHAT, CDR2 FQNNGV. This CDR3 is built from 12 residues. The CDR3 DNA follows: TGTGCCAGCAGCTTACGGGGAACTGAAGCTTTCTTT. Protein product: CASSLRGTEAFF.

A remark on this clone: Within the sample, other DNA sequences also encode this same CDR3. The gene calls are TRBV5-1 and TRBJ2-3; the match to TRBD2 covers 10 bases. V gave up 4 bases and J gave up 2 bases; unmatched junction bases: 4. The CDR3 runs to 15 residues. Germline CDR1 SGHRS, CDR2 YFSETQ. CDR3 nucleotide sequence: TGCGCCAGCAGCCTAGCGGGGGCCCACACAGATACGCAGTATTTT. This sequence encodes CASSLAGAHTDTQYF.

The CDR3 bases are TGTGCCAGCAGCCCGGGACTAGCGGGAGTAGAGACCCAGTACTTC. It encodes CASSPGLAGVETQYF. The gene calls are TRBV14 and TRBJ2-5; TRBD2 aligns across 14 bases. CDR3 length: 15 amino acids. In germline, CDR1 is SGHDN, CDR2 FVKESK. With 4 bases clipped from V and 4 bases from J, the junction kept 2 bases outside the gene matches.

The V call is TRBV6-1, the J call TRBJ1-1, with 8 bases fitting TRBD1. This CDR3 comprises 15 residues. Looked up from germline, CDR1 is MNHNS and CDR2 is SASEGT. With 2 bases clipped from V and 4 bases from J, the junction kept 6 bases outside the gene matches. The CDR3 is CASSENAGGFTEAFF. CDR3 DNA sequence: TGTGCCAGCAGTGAAAACGCAGGGGGCTTCACTGAAGCTTTCTTT.